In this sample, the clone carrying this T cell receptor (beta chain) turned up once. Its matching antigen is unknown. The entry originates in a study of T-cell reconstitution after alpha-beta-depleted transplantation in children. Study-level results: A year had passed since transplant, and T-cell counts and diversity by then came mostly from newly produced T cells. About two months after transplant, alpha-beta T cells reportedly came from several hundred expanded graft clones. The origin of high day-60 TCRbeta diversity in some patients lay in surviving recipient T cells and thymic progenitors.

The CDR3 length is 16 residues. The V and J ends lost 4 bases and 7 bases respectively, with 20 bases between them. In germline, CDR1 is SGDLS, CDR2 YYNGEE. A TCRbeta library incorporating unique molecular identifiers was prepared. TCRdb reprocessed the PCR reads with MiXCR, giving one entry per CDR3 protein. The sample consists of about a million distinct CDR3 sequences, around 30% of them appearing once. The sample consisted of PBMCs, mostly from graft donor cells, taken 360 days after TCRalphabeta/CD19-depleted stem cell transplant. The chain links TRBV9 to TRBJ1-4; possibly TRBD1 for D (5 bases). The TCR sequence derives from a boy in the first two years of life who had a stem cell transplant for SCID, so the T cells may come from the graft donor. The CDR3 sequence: CASSPEGRGISEKLFF. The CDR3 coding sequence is TGTGCCAGCAGCCCGGAGGGGCGGGGTATAAGTGAAAAACTGTTTTTT.